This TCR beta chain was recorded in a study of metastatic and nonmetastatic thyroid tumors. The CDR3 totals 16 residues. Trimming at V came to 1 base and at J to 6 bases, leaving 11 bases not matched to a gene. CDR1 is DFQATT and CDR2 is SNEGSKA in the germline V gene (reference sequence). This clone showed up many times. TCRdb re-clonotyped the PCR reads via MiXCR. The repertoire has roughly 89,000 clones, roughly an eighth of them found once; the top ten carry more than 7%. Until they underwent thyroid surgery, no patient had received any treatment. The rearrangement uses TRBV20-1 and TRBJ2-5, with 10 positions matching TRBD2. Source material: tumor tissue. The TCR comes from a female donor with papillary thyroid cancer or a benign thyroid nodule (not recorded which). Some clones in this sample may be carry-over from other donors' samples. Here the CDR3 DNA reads TGCAGTGCTAGAGTGGGATCCGGGACTAGCGTGAAGACCCAGTACTTC. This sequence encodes CSARVGSGTSVKTQYF.